Following are 4 T cell receptor beta chains from one sample sequenced in a study of cytomegalovirus exposure and HLA in healthy donors. The PCR contained 60 Vbeta and 13 Jbeta primers. Only in-frame clones appear in the TCRdb table, and some are missing; sequencing was by immunoSEQ multiplex PCR. This table holds about 180,000 clones, around 75% found once. The sequenced sample was PBMCs. These receptors were taken from a male donor in good health and CMV-seronegative.

V is TRBV9 and J is TRBJ1-6, with a possible D match to TRBD1 (6 bases). The CDR3 runs to 13 residues. Germline CDR1 reads SGDLS; CDR2 reads YYNGEE. Trimming removed 3 bases from V and 10 bases from J, with 11 bases in between. The DNA of the CDR3 is TGTGCCAGCAGCGGGACAGACCGGTCACCCCTCCACTTT. Protein product: CASSGTDRSPLHF.

The rearrangement joins TRBV28 to TRBJ2-1; 11 bases are shared with TRBD2. The V gene end was trimmed by 2 bases and the J gene end by 9 bases; junction bases not matched to a gene: 6. The CDR3 is made up of 15 amino acids. Germline V gives CDR1 MDHEN, CDR2 SYDVKM. The CDR3 DNA sequence: TGTGCCAGCAGTTTAAGGCTAGCGGGAGGATTTGAGCAGTTCTTC. It codes for CASSLRLAGGFEQFF.

This clone was observed once. The V and J genes are TRBV19 and TRBJ1-5; a weak D match, TRBD1 (5 bases). This CDR3 region has 15 residues. Trimming stripped 1 base from V and 2 bases from J, with 9 bases between. Germline values: CDR1 LNHDA, CDR2 SQIVND (reference sequence). The DNA of the CDR3 is TGTGCCAGTAGTATAGCCAGGGCGGGCAATCAGCCCCAGCATTTT. Translated: CASSIARAGNQPQHF. Together with reference TRBV19 and TRBJ1-5, the CDR3 gives the full variable domain: DGGITQSPKYLFRKEGQNVTLSCEQNLNHDAMYWYRQDPGQGLRLIYYSQIVNDFQKGDIAEGYSVSREKKESFPLTVTSAQKNPTAFYLCASSIARAGNQPQHFGDGTRLSIL.

The rearrangement links TRBV28 to TRBJ1-2; tentative D call: TRBD1 (5 bases). The CDR3 consists of 13 residues. V was cut by 6 bases and J by 2 bases, with 10 bases left in between. CDR1 is MDHEN and CDR2 is SYDVKM in the germline V gene. DNA of the CDR3: TGTGCCAGCAGACAACAGGAAAACTATGGCTACACCTTC. Translated: CASRQQENYGYTF.